This passage covers 32 T cell receptor beta chains from one sample sequenced in a study of blood T cell repertoires in COVID-19. Profiled with immunoSEQ multiplex PCR; TCRdb holds only in-frame clones, not every one. The repertoire holds approximately 120,000 clones, with about 79% as singletons. Sequencing was carried out using peripheral blood. These receptors all come from a woman aged 80 or older with active or convalescent COVID-19.

This clone showed up just once. V and J are TRBV19 and TRBJ2-4; 8 nucleotides agree with TRBD1. Germline trimming cut 9 bases from V and 1 base from J; bases unmatched to any gene: 8. Germline V gives CDR1 LNHDA, CDR2 SQIVND (reference sequence). This CDR3 has 15 amino acids. The DNA of the CDR3 is TGTGCCAGCGAGAGGACAGGGCTTGCCAAAAACATTCAGTACTTC. Translated, it gives CASERTGLAKNIQYF.

CDR3 coding DNA: TGTGCCAGCAGCCTATGGCGTGACACAAACTCCTACGAGCAGTACTTC. Residues: CASSLWRDTNSYEQYF. The chain joins TRBV7-9 to TRBJ2-7; D gene unclear. V shed 5 bases and J shed 0 bases, with 17 bases lying between them. The CDR3 length is 16 residues. Germline loops: CDR1 SEHNR, CDR2 FQNEAQ (reference sequence).

The V and J genes are TRBV6-2 or TRBV6-3 and TRBJ2-7, with 11 bases that match TRBD1. Germline loops: CDR1 MNHEY, CDR2 SVGEGT. This CDR3 region has 15 residues. Trimming at V came to 5 bases and at J to 3 bases, leaving 6 bases not matched to a gene. Here the CDR3 reads CASSPSGTGGYEQYF. CDR3 in DNA: TGTGCCAGCAGTCCATCCGGGACAGGGGGCTACGAGCAGTACTTC.

This clone showed up just a few times. The chain recombines TRBV27 with TRBJ1-5; D gene unclear. Per the germline V gene, CDR1 is MNHEY and CDR2 is SMNVEV (reference sequence). The CDR3 sequence is 15 residues long. Trimming shortened V by 4 bases and J by 3 bases, and 13 bases separated the two germline ends. The CDR3 DNA is TGTGCCAGCAGTTCTGGTGGCATTGACAATCAGCCCCAGCATTTT. Protein: CASSSGGIDNQPQHF.

This chain links TRBV9 with TRBJ2-1, with no clear D. Germline V gene data show CDR1 as SGDLS and CDR2 as YYNGEE. Deletions cut 4 bases from V and 10 bases from J, with 9 bases between. This CDR3 has 11 residues. CDR3 nucleotides: TGTGCCAGCAGCCCCTCCAGGGAGCAGTTCTTC. It codes for CASSPSREQFF.

The rearrangement uses TRBV10-3 and TRBJ2-3, with 9 bases fitting TRBD1. V lost 7 bases, J lost 8 bases, and 10 bases stayed unmatched. The CDR3 has 14 residues. Germline CDR1 and CDR2: ENHRY and SYGVKD. CDR3 protein: CAITPGQGSRTQYF. In DNA, the CDR3 is TGTGCCATCACTCCGGGACAGGGTTCACGTACGCAGTATTTT.

This chain joins TRBV4-1 and TRBJ1-3; maybe TRBD1 (5 bases). Trimming took 0 bases from V and 0 from J, leaving 12 bases between them. CDR3 length: 17 residues. Germline CDR1 and CDR2: MGHRA and YSYEKL. The CDR3 is CASSQEGEGISGNTIYF. In DNA form, the CDR3 reads TGCGCCAGCAGCCAAGAAGGGGAGGGGATCTCTGGAAACACCATATATTTT.

This chain connects TRBV6-5 to TRBJ2-1; 8 bases fit TRBD1. The CDR3 consists of 13 residues. Germline trimming cut 4 bases from V and 4 bases from J; bases unmatched to any gene: 0. Germline lookup yields CDR1 MNHEY and CDR2 SVGAGI. The CDR3 DNA sequence: TGTGCCAGCAGTTGGGACAGGTACAATGAGCAGTTCTTC. Protein product: CASSWDRYNEQFF.

The chain uses TRBV3-1 (or the pseudogene TRBV3-2) and TRBJ2-3; 9 nucleotides line up with TRBD1. Per germline, CDR1 LGHDT and CDR2 YNNKEL (reference sequence). With 4 bases clipped from V and 2 bases from J, the junction kept 4 bases outside the gene matches. This CDR3 is 15 amino acids long. CDR3 sequence: CASSPRDRVTDTQYF. The CDR3 DNA reads as TGTGCCAGCAGCCCCCGGGACAGGGTCACAGATACGCAGTATTTT.

J is TRBJ1-6 and V is TRBV10-3; a weak D match, TRBD1 (6 bases). The CDR3 has 15 amino acids. Germline V gene data show CDR1 as ENHRY and CDR2 as SYGVKD. Trimming cost V 1 base and J 7 bases, with 11 bases left between them. CDR3 residues: CAISEFGGSNSPLHF. In DNA form, the CDR3 reads TGTGCCATCAGTGAGTTTGGGGGCTCCAATTCACCCCTCCACTTT.

The chain links TRBV6-6 to TRBJ2-2; 8 bases are a match to TRBD2. V trimming: 0 bases; J trimming: 8 bases; junction bases outside the gene matches: 2. Germline lookup yields CDR1 MNHNY and CDR2 SVGAGI (reference sequence). CDR3 length: 14 residues. The CDR3 DNA reads as TGTGCCAGCAGTTACTCGGAGCGGGAGGGGGAGCTGTTTTTT. Protein: CASSYSEREGELFF.

This clone has only a few counts. The gene calls are TRBV5-1 and TRBJ2-7; 7 bases map to TRBD2. Germline CDR1 is SGHRS and CDR2 is YFSETQ. The CDR3 is made up of 13 amino acids. V gave up 6 bases and J gave up 0 bases; unmatched junction bases: 3. The CDR3 is CASKLALSYEQYF. DNA for the CDR3: TGCGCCAGCAAACTAGCGCTCTCCTACGAGCAGTACTTC.

The rearrangement uses TRBV7-6 and TRBJ1-4; 10 nucleotides line up with TRBD1. Germline V gene sequence: CDR1 SGHVS, CDR2 FNYEAQ. J gave up 8 bases and V 3 bases, and 6 bases lay outside the gene matches. The CDR3 spans 15 residues. The CDR3 DNA follows: TGTGCCAGCAGCTTGGGGGGGACAGGGGTCGAAAAACTGTTTTTT. Amino acids: CASSLGGTGVEKLFF.

The rearrangement uses TRBV18 and TRBJ1-2; D not certain. CDR1 KGHSH and CDR2 LQKENI come from the germline V gene. This CDR3 is 12 amino acids long. The ends were cut back, 2 bases at V and 7 bases at J, with 8 bases in the middle. This CDR3 reads CASSPEAGGYTF. CDR3 DNA: TGTGCCAGCTCACCAGAGGCGGGTGGCTACACCTTC.

This chain connects TRBV7-2 to TRBJ2-1; tentatively, D is TRBD2 (5 bases). Trimming removed 6 bases from V and 9 bases from J, with 18 bases in between. CDR1 is SGHTA and CDR2 is FQGNSA in the germline V gene. This CDR3 spans 14 amino acids. CDR3 sequence (DNA): TGTGCCAGCAGTTATAACATGGGGAGCAGTGAGCAGTTCTTC. Translated, it gives CASSYNMGSSEQFF. The full variable domain, its missing parts supplied by reference TRBV7-2 and TRBJ2-1, is GAGVSQSPSNKVTEKGKDVELRCDPISGHTALYWYRQSLGQGLEFLIYFQGNSAPDKSGLPSDRFSAERTGGSVSTLTIQRTQQEDSAVYLCASSYNMGSSEQFFGPGTRLTVL.

The chain has TRBV28 and TRBJ2-7, with D hard to call. CDR3 length equals 11 residues. Germline CDR1 MDHEN, CDR2 SYDVKM. The V end lost 4 bases, the J end lost 7 bases, and 8 bases lay between the germline ends. The CDR3 reads CASSSRLEQYF. For the CDR3, the DNA is TGTGCCAGCAGTTCGAGGTTAGAGCAGTACTTC.

The sample holds a few counts of this clone. The genes are TRBV7-9 and TRBJ2-7, with D hard to call. This CDR3 is 16 amino acids long. Germline V gene lookup returns CDR1 SEHNR and CDR2 FQNEAQ (reference sequence). V was clipped by 5 bases and J by 2 bases, with 19 bases between them. CDR3 sequence: CASSLLMLGSTYEQYF. CDR3 nucleotide sequence: TGTGCCAGCAGCCTCCTAATGTTGGGCAGCACCTACGAGCAGTACTTC.

This clone was counted a single time. The V and J genes are TRBV28 and TRBJ2-1, with D perhaps matching TRBD2 (6 bases). Between the trimmed V and J ends, which lost 5 bases and 7 bases, there was a span of 30 bases. This CDR3 has 19 residues. Germline assignment: CDR1 MDHEN and CDR2 SYDVKM. The CDR3 spells CASSPWDGSGANTHNEQFF. DNA of the CDR3: TGTGCCAGCAGTCCCTGGGACGGTAGCGGCGCCAACACTCATAATGAGCAGTTCTTC.

Only a few counts were recorded for this clone. This chain links TRBV28 with TRBJ2-1, with 7 bases fitting TRBD2. The V gene's germline CDR1 is MDHEN and CDR2 SYDVKM. This CDR3 has 15 residues. The trim removed 5 bases at V and 7 bases at J, leaving 11 bases unmatched. CDR3 sequence: CASSLPGLVWNEQFF. The DNA for the CDR3 is TGTGCCAGCAGTCTCCCAGGACTAGTTTGGAATGAGCAGTTCTTC.

The rearrangement uses TRBV5-6 and TRBJ2-7, with TRBD1 matching 7 bases. After removal of 4 bases from V and 2 bases from J, the junction contained 12 bases not matched to a gene. CDR1 SGHDT and CDR2 YYEEEE come from the germline V gene. CDR3 size: 16 residues. The CDR3: CASSPGQFVYPYEQYF. CDR3 DNA: TGTGCCAGCAGCCCGGGACAGTTTGTTTATCCCTACGAGCAGTACTTC.

This chain joins TRBV7-3 and TRBJ2-2, with 7 positions matching TRBD2. V lost 3 bases to trimming and J lost 2 bases; unmatched junction nucleotides: 3. The CDR3 is made up of 15 amino acids. Germline V gene data show CDR1 as SGHTA and CDR2 as FQGTGA. CDR3 nucleotide sequence: TGTGCCAGCAGCTTGGGGACTACTAACACCGGGGAGCTGTTTTTT. Amino acid sequence: CASSLGTTNTGELFF.

The chain combines TRBV27 with TRBJ2-1; 7 nucleotides match TRBD2. After removal of 7 bases from V and 7 bases from J, the junction contained 7 bases not matched to a gene. The V gene's germline CDR1 is MNHEY and CDR2 SMNVEV (reference sequence). The CDR3 is 13 residues long. CDR3 DNA: TGTGCCAGCACCGGGGAGGGACGGAATGAGCAGTTCTTC. Protein product: CASTGEGRNEQFF.

The rearrangement links TRBV3-1 (or the pseudogene TRBV3-2) to TRBJ2-2; weak D call: TRBD2 (6 bases). V lost 3 bases and J lost 6, with 17 bases in between. CDR1 and CDR2 from the germline V gene are LGHDT and YNNKEL (reference sequence). This CDR3 comprises 16 residues. The CDR3 DNA reads TGTGCCAGCAGCCAGCCGGGACTTCCCACCTCCGGGGAGCTGTTTTTT. It is translated as CASSQPGLPTSGELFF.

The rearrangement uses TRBV6-1 and TRBJ1-5, with D uncertain. V lost 3 bases and J 0 bases, leaving 15 bases between the germline ends. This CDR3 contains 17 residues. Germline V gives CDR1 MNHNS, CDR2 SASEGT. The CDR3 sequence: CASSDTPTHYSNQPQHF. CDR3 sequence (DNA): TGTGCCAGCAGTGATACACCGACACATTATAGCAATCAGCCCCAGCATTTT.

The gene calls are TRBV5-1 and TRBJ2-3, with D perhaps matching TRBD2 (6 bases). The CDR3 is made up of 15 amino acids. The germline gives CDR1 SGHRS, CDR2 YFSETQ. V was clipped by 4 bases and J by 0 bases, with 12 bases between them. CDR3 coding DNA: TGCGCCAGCAGCCCCCTTGCGGGGAGCACAGATACGCAGTATTTT. It specifies CASSPLAGSTDTQYF.

The chain links TRBV7-9 to TRBJ1-5; TRBD1 is a possible D gene (5 bases). The germline V and J ends were trimmed by 2 bases and 2 bases, with 13 bases remaining between them. This CDR3 comprises 16 residues. The germline V gene has CDR1 SEHNR and CDR2 FQNEAQ (reference sequence). The CDR3 DNA follows: TGTGCCAGCAGCTTAAGCTGGGGCAAGGGCAATCAGCCCCAGCATTTT. Translation: CASSLSWGKGNQPQHF.

V is TRBV6-6 and J is TRBJ1-5, with 10 bases identical to TRBD1. Looked up from germline, CDR1 is MNHNY and CDR2 is SVGAGI (reference sequence). V shed 1 base and J 3 bases; nucleotides not matched to a gene: 3. CDR3 length: 16 residues. The CDR3 loop reads CASSYWDRGPNQPQHF. CDR3 nucleotide sequence: TGTGCCAGCAGTTACTGGGACAGGGGCCCCAATCAGCCCCAGCATTTT.

The chain uses TRBV30 and TRBJ2-5; 7 nucleotides match TRBD1. This CDR3 is built from 12 residues. Germline lookup yields CDR1 GTSNPN and CDR2 SVGIG (reference sequence). With 1 base clipped from V and 5 bases from J, the junction kept 1 base outside the gene matches. CDR3 nucleotides: TGTGCCTGGAGTGAACAGGGGGAGACCCAGTACTTC. Translation: CAWSEQGETQYF.

The rearrangement joins TRBV3-1 (or the pseudogene TRBV3-2) to TRBJ1-2, with 7 bases lining up with TRBD1. This CDR3 has 14 amino acids. The germline V gene has CDR1 LGHDT and CDR2 YNNKEL (reference sequence). V trimming: 1 base; J trimming: 8 bases; junction bases outside the gene matches: 7. CDR3 region: CASSQGQGERGYTF. The CDR3 region has the DNA TGTGCCAGCAGCCAAGGGCAGGGGGAAAGAGGCTACACCTTC.

The rearrangement links TRBV7-2 to TRBJ2-7, with D tentatively TRBD2 (6 bases). CDR1 is SGHTA and CDR2 is FQGNSA in the germline V gene. The CDR3 runs to 16 residues. Trimming removed 0 bases from V and 0 bases from J, with 12 bases in between. CDR3 DNA: TGTGCCAGCAGCTTAGCGCTGGCGGGAAGCTCCTACGAGCAGTACTTC. Translation gives CASSLALAGSSYEQYF.

The chain links TRBV28 to TRBJ1-3; D is ambiguous. Germline assignment: CDR1 MDHEN and CDR2 SYDVKM. V was clipped by 8 bases and J by 3 bases, with 8 bases between them. The CDR3 is made up of 12 amino acids. The CDR3 DNA is TGTGCCAGCCGCGGTAATGGAAACACCATATATTTT. Amino acids: CASRGNGNTIYF. Based on the CDR3 plus reference TRBV28 and TRBJ1-3, the full variable domain is DVKVTQSSRYLVKRTGEKVFLECVQDMDHENMFWYRQDPGLGLRLIYFSYDVKMKEKGDIPEGYSVSREKKERFSLILESASTNQTSMYLCASRGNGNTIYFGEGSWLTVV.

The rearrangement uses TRBV7-9 and TRBJ1-1; TRBD1 is a possible D gene (5 bases). The CDR3 length is 17 residues. Germline CDR1 SEHNR, CDR2 FQNEAQ (reference sequence). The V gene lost 1 base and the J gene lost 0 bases, with 15 bases spanning the gap. The CDR3: CASSLGPPQEMNTEAFF. The CDR3 coding sequence is TGTGCCAGCAGCTTAGGCCCCCCACAGGAGATGAACACTGAAGCTTTCTTT.